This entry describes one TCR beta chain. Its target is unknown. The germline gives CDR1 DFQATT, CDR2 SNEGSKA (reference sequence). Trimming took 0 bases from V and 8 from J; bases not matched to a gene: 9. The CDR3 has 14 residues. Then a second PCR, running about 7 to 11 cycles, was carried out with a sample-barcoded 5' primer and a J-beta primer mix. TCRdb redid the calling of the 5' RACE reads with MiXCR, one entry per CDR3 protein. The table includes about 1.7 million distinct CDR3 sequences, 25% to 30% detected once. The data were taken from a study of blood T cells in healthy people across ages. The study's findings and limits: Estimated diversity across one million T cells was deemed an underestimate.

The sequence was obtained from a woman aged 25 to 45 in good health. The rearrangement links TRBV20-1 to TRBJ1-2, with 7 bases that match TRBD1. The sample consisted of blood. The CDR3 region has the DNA TGCAGTGCTAGAGATCCGGCAGGGGGTTGGGGCTACACCTTC. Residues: CSARDPAGGWGYTF.